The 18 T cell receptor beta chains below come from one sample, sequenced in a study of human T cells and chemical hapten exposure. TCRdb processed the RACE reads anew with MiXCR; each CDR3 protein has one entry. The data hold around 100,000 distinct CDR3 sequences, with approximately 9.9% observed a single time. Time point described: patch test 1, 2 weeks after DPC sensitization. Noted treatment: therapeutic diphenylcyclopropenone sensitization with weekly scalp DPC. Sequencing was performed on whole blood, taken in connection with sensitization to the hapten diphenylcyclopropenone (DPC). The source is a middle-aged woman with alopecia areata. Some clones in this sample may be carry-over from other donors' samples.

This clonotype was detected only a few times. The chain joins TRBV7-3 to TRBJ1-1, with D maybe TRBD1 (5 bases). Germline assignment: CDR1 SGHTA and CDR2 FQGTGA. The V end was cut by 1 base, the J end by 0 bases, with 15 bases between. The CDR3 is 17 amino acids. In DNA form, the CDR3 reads TGTGCCAGCAGCTTAAGCGGGGCCGGCCCAATGAACACTGAAGCTTTCTTT. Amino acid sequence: CASSLSGAGPMNTEAFF. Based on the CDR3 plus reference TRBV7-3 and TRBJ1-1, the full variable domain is GAGVSQTPSNKVTEKGKYVELRCDPISGHTALYWYRQSLGQGPEFLIYFQGTGAADDSGLPNDRFFAVRPEGSVSTLKIQRTERGDSAVYLCASSLSGAGPMNTEAFFGQGTRLTVV.

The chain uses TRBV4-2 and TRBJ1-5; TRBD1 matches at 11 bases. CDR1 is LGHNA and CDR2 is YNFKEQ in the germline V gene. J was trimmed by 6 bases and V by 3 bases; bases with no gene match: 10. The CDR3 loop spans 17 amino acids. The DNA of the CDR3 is TGTGCCAGCAGCCATCCCCCGGGACAGGGGGTCCGTCAGCCCCAGCATTTT. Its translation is CASSHPPGQGVRQPQHF.

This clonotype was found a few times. CDR3 region: CASSQPIGSRGVDEQFF. For the CDR3, the DNA is TGTGCCAGCAGCCAGCCGATTGGGTCCAGGGGAGTCGATGAGCAGTTCTTC. V and J are TRBV14 and TRBJ2-1; D possibly corresponds to TRBD1 (6 bases). The CDR3 sequence is 17 residues long. Trimming left V 3 bases short and J 8 bases short, with 23 bases between. Germline-derived CDR1 and CDR2 are SGHDN and FVKESK.

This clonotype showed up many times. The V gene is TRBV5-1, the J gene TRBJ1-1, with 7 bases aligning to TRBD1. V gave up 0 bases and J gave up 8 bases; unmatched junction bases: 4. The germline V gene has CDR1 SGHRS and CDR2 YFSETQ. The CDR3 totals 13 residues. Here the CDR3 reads CASSLAGQEEAFF. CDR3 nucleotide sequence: TGCGCCAGCAGCTTGGCCGGACAGGAGGAAGCTTTCTTT.

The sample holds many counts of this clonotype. The CDR3 DNA is TGCAGTGCTAGGCCGGGGGGCTTGGGCTATGGCTACACCTTC. Protein sequence: CSARPGGLGYGYTF. The chain uses TRBV20-1 and TRBJ1-2, with a possible D match to TRBD1 (6 bases). Germline V gives CDR1 DFQATT, CDR2 SNEGSKA (reference sequence). Trimming pared 3 bases from V and 4 bases from J, leaving 15 bases between. The CDR3 loop spans 14 amino acids.

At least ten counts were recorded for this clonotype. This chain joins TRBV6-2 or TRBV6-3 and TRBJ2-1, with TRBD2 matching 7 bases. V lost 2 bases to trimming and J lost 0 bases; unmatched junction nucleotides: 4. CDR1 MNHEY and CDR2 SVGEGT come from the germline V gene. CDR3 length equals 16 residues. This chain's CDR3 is CASSYDGRTSYNEQFF. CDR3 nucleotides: TGTGCCAGCAGTTACGACGGGAGGACCTCCTACAATGAGCAGTTCTTC.

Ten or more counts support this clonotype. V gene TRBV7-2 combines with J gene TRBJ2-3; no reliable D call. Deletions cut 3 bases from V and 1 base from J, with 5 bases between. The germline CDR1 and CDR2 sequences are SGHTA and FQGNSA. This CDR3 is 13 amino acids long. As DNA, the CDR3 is TGTGCCAGCAGCTTGGTGGGCACAGATACGCAGTATTTT. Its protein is CASSLVGTDTQYF.

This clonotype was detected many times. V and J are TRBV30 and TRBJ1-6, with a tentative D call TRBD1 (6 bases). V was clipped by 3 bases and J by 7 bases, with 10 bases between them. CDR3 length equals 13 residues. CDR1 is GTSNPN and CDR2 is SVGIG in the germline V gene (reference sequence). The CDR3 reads CAWSRQGNSPLHF. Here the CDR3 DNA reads TGTGCCTGGAGCCGTCAGGGGAATTCACCCCTCCACTTT. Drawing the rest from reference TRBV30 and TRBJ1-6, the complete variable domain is SQTIHQWPATLVQPVGSPLSLECTVEGTSNPNLYWYRQAAGRGLQLLFYSVGIGQISSEVPQNLSASRPQDRQFILSSKKLLLSDSGFYLCAWSRQGNSPLHFGNGTRLTVT.

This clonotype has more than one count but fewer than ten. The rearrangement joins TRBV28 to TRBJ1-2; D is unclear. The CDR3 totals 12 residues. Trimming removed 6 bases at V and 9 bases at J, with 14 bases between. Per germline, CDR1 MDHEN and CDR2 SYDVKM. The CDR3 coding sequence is TGTGCCAGCAGCACCGGACCCGCCAGCTACACCTTC. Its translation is CASSTGPASYTF.

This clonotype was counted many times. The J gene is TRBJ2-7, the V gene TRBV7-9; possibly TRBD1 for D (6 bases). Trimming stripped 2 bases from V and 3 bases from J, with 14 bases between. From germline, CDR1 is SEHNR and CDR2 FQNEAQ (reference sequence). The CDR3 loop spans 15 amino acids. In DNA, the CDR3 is TGTGCCAGCAGCTTAAAGGAACGGACAGTCTACGAGCAGTACTTC. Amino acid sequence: CASSLKERTVYEQYF.

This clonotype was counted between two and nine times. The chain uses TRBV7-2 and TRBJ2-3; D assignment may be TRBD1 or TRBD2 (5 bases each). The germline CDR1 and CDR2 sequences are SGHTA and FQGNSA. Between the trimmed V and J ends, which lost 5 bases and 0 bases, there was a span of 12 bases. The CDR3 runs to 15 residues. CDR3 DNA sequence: TGTGCCAGCAGCCTCCGGGACGGTAGCACAGATACGCAGTATTTT. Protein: CASSLRDGSTDTQYF.

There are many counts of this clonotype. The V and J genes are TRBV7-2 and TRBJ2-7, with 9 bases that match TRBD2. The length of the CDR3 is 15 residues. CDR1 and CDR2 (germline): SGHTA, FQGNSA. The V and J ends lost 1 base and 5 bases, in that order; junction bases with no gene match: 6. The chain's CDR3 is CASSLVAGVTHEQYF. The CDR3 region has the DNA TGTGCCAGCAGCTTAGTAGCGGGGGTAACCCACGAGCAGTACTTC.

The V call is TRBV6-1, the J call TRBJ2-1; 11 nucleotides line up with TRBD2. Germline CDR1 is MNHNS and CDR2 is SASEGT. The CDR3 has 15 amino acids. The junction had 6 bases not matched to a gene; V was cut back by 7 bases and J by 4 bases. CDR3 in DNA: TGTGCCAGCACCCTGACTAGCGGGACATACAATGAGCAGTTCTTC. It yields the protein CASTLTSGTYNEQFF.

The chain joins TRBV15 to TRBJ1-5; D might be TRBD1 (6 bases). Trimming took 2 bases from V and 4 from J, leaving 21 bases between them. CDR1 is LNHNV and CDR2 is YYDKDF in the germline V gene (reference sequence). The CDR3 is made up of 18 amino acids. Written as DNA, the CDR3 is TGTGCCACCAGCAGACCAACACCAGGGGTAAAGCTTAATCAGCCCCAGCATTTT. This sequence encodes CATSRPTPGVKLNQPQHF.

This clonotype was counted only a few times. The CDR3 DNA is TGCAGTGTACTACTAGCGACGGGCACAGATACGCAGTATTTT. It is translated as CSVLLATGTDTQYF. This chain links TRBV20-1 with TRBJ2-3; 7 nucleotides align to TRBD2. Unmatched junction bases numbered 8, after V lost 7 bases and J lost 1 base. Germline V gene sequence: CDR1 DFQATT, CDR2 SNEGSKA (reference sequence). This CDR3 spans 14 amino acids.

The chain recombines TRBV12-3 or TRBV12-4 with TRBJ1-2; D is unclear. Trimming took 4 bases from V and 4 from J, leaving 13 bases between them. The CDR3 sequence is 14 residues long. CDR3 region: CASSSEDVGYGYTF. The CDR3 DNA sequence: TGTGCCAGCAGTTCAGAAGACGTCGGCTATGGCTACACCTTC.

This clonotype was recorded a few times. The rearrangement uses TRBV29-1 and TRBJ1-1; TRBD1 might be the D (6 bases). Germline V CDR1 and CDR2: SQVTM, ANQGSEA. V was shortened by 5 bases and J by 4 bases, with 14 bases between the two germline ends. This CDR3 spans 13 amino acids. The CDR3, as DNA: TGCAGCGTTCAACATACCAGGGGCACTGAAGCTTTCTTT. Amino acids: CSVQHTRGTEAFF.

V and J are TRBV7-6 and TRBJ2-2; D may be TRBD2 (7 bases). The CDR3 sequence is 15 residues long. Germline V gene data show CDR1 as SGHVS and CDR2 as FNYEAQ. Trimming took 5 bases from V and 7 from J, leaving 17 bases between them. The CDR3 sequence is CASSGIGGAGGELFF. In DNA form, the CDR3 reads TGTGCCAGCAGCGGTATTGGGGGGGCCGGCGGGGAGCTGTTTTTT.